The T cell receptor (beta chain) under discussion was sequenced for a study of early T cells in non-severe SARS-CoV-2 infection. The V and J ends lost 6 bases and 7 bases respectively, with 16 bases between them. The CDR3 contains 14 residues. The library protocol tagged individual cDNA molecules with unique molecular identifiers. TCRdb recomputed calls from the 5' RACE reads with MiXCR, one row per CDR3 protein. This table has about 61,000 distinct CDR3 sequences, about 12% appearing once. This clonotype occurred many times. The material was whole blood, obtained at baseline. The source of this sequence is an adult who was a healthcare worker with PCR-confirmed SARS-CoV-2 infection or an uninfected control (not recorded which). The donor label of this sample is uncertain. This rearrangement joins TRBV12-3 or TRBV12-4 to TRBJ1-5; the D is unclear. The CDR3 nucleotides are TGTGCCAGCAGCATTTTCCCCGGGCTGCAGCCCCAGCATTTT. Translation gives CASSIFPGLQPQHF.